This is a list of T cell receptor beta chains from one sample in a study of Ad26.COV2.S vaccination and SARS-CoV-2 variants. The assay was immunoSEQ multiplex PCR, and TCRdb's table has in-frame clones only and misses some. The table has around 450,000 clones, roughly nine tenths seen once; the top ten hold about 1.5%. The material sequenced was peripheral blood, taken in a trial of Ad26.COV2.S vaccine versus placebo. Source of these receptors: a person aged 18-65 years who received the Ad26.COV2.S COVID-19 vaccine or a placebo. The CDR3 runs from the conserved cysteine through the conserved F or W. D genes are given only for firm matches. Some rows have no size entry. The others give once, few or many, or a class for an expanded clone.

V gene	D gene	CDR3 length	clone size	J gene	CDR3 protein	CDR3 DNA
TRBV5-1	NA	16	once	TRBJ2-6	CASSPLPSSGANVLTF	TGCGCCAGCAGCCCCCTACCATCGTCTGGGGCCAACGTCCTGACTTTC
TRBV28	NA	14	NA	TRBJ1-4	CASYPGTADEKLFF	TGTGCCAGCTATCCCGGGACGGCAGATGAAAAACTGTTTTTT
TRBV5-4	NA	14	NA	TRBJ2-3	CASRPPSTTDTQYF	TGTGCCAGCCGACCCCCGTCTACCACAGATACGCAGTATTTT
TRBV19	NA	13	NA	TRBJ2-7	CASSPAGSYEQYF	TGTGCCAGTAGCCCGGCGGGGTCGTACGAGCAGTACTTC
TRBV2	NA	13	NA	TRBJ1-1	CASSVAQVAEAFF	TGTGCCAGCAGTGTCGCGCAGGTAGCTGAAGCTTTCTTT
TRBV14	NA	14	NA	TRBJ2-5	CASSQDWGRKTQYF	TGTGCCAGCAGCCAAGATTGGGGAAGAAAGACCCAGTACTTC
TRBV28	TRBD1	14	NA	TRBJ1-2	CASSVPGTAYGYTF	TGTGCCAGCAGTGTCCCCGGGACAGCCTATGGCTACACCTTC
TRBV6-5	NA	15	NA	TRBJ2-5	CASSSPGREAETQYF	TGTGCCAGCAGTTCGCCGGGTCGAGAGGCGGAGACCCAGTACTTC
TRBV6-1	TRBD2	17	NA	TRBJ2-1	CASSEQGTSGVYNEQFF	TGTGCCAGCAGTGAACAAGGGACTAGCGGGGTATACAATGAGCAGTTCTTC
TRBV7-9	TRBD1	14	NA	TRBJ2-7	CASSWGQGAGEQYF	TGTGCCAGCAGTTGGGGACAGGGGGCGGGGGAGCAGTACTTC
TRBV18	NA	13	NA	TRBJ2-7	CASSRTEYYEQYF	TGTGCCAGCTCTAGGACAGAATACTACGAGCAGTACTTC
TRBV7-9	NA	15	NA	TRBJ1-2	CASSQGVWANYGYTF	TGTGCCAGCAGCCAAGGGGTTTGGGCTAACTATGGCTACACCTTC
TRBV15	TRBD1	17	once	TRBJ2-5	CATSRDRLGTGEETQYF	TGTGCCACCAGCAGAGATCGGTTGGGGACAGGGGAAGAGACCCAGTACTTC
TRBV4-1	TRBD1	15	NA	TRBJ2-5	CASSQVGTGRETQYF	TGCGCCAGCAGCCAAGTCGGGACAGGCCGAGAGACCCAGTACTTC
TRBV14	NA	17	NA	TRBJ2-7	CASSQKRPGRQANEQYF	TGTGCCAGCAGCCAAAAAAGGCCCGGGAGACAGGCCAACGAGCAGTACTTC
TRBV19	NA	14	NA	TRBJ2-5	CASSIPSETETQYF	TGTGCCAGTAGTATCCCAAGCGAGACAGAGACCCAGTACTTC
TRBV14	NA	15	NA	TRBJ1-1	CASSQDQAVNTEAFF	TGTGCCAGCAGCCAAGATCAGGCCGTAAACACTGAAGCTTTCTTT
TRBV10-3	TRBD1	15	NA	TRBJ2-2	CAISGDSLNTGELFF	TGTGCCATCAGTGGGGACAGCTTAAACACCGGGGAGCTGTTTTTT
TRBV5-1	NA	13	NA	TRBJ1-1	CASMSGLSTEAFF	TGCGCCAGCATGTCGGGGCTGTCCACTGAAGCTTTCTTT
TRBV24-1	NA	12	NA	TRBJ1-2	CATSEGSYGYTF	TGTGCCACCAGTGAGGGGTCCTATGGCTACACCTTC
TRBV4-1	TRBD2	16	NA	TRBJ2-2	CASSQGGTRKTGELFF	TGCGCCAGCAGCCAAGGGGGGACTAGAAAAACCGGGGAGCTGTTTTTT